Each of the 27 T cell receptor beta chains below was sequenced from the same sample in a study of T cells in Graves' hyperthyroidism and ophthalmopathy. The CDR3 regions of TCR beta were amplified from RNA transcripts. HTBI primers were the set used in a first-round RT-PCR of the TCR CDR3. From the multiplex PCR reads, TCRdb called clonotypes with MiXCR, one entry per CDR3 protein. The sample consists of more than 300,000 distinct CDR3 sequences, 11% to 15% of them appearing once. Sequenced material: blood. These receptors came from a woman in her twenties or thirties with Graves' hyperthyroidism.

V and J are TRBV7-9 and TRBJ1-3, with D unresolved. The CDR3 totals 11 residues. Germline CDR1 reads SEHNR; CDR2 reads FQNEAQ (reference sequence). V lost 10 bases to trimming and J lost 0 bases, with 4 bases between them. The CDR3 protein is CATSSGNTIYF. The CDR3 coding sequence is TGTGCCACAAGCTCTGGAAACACCATATATTTT.

The chain couples TRBV7-2 to TRBJ2-7; D may be TRBD1 (5 bases). Trimming left V 7 bases short and J 3 bases short, with 7 bases between. This CDR3 contains 11 residues. Germline-derived CDR1 and CDR2 are SGHTA and FQGNSA. The CDR3: CASTQGYEQYF. CDR3 DNA: TGTGCCAGCACCCAGGGCTACGAGCAGTACTTC.

This clonotype was picked up many times. CDR3 coding DNA: TGTGCCACCGGGCTGATAAACACTGAAGCTTTCTTT. Protein product: CATGLINTEAFF. The chain recombines TRBV13 with TRBJ1-1; no clear D. Germline V gene data show CDR1 as PRHDT and CDR2 as FYEKMQ (reference sequence). This CDR3 region has 12 residues. Between the trimmed V and J ends, which lost 10 bases and 2 bases, there was a span of 11 bases.

This clonotype was recorded many times. The chain joins TRBV7-8 to TRBJ2-5, with D perhaps TRBD1 (6 bases). V dropped 2 bases and J dropped 4 bases, with 14 bases sitting between them. This CDR3 region has 15 residues. Germline V gene sequence: CDR1 SGHVS, CDR2 FQNEAQ. The CDR3 nucleotides read TGTGCCAGCAGCTTACTGCAGGGGACGGCAGAGACCCAGTACTTC. Its protein product is CASSLLQGTAETQYF.

This clonotype was found many times. This rearrangement joins TRBV7-8 to TRBJ2-6; the match to TRBD2 covers 12 bases. The germline gives CDR1 SGHVS, CDR2 FQNEAQ. The CDR3 is 18 residues long. Trimming cost V 2 bases and J 4 bases; bases outside gene matches: 6. For the CDR3, the DNA is TGTGCCAGCAGCTTACTAGCGGGAGGGCCGTTGGGGGCCAACGTCCTGACTTTC. It translates to CASSLLAGGPLGANVLTF.

This clonotype was counted ten times or more. The chain combines TRBV11-1 with TRBJ1-1; D unresolved. The CDR3 has 14 amino acids. V shed 4 bases and J shed 1 base, with 10 bases lying between them. The germline V gene encodes CDR1 SGHAT and CDR2 FQDESV (reference sequence). The CDR3 spells CASSWYEKNTEAFF. For the CDR3, the DNA is TGTGCCAGCAGCTGGTACGAGAAGAACACTGAAGCTTTCTTT.

The chain has TRBV28 and TRBJ2-2, with 9 nucleotides matching TRBD2. CDR3 length equals 15 residues. Germline CDR1 and CDR2: MDHEN and SYDVKM. Trimming took 8 bases from V and 0 from J; bases not matched to a gene: 4. CDR3 bases: TGTGCCAGCGATTCTAGCGGGACGAACACCGGGGAGCTGTTTTTT. This sequence encodes CASDSSGTNTGELFF.

This clonotype was detected ten times or more. The rearrangement links TRBV7-2 to TRBJ2-7; TRBD1 might be the D (6 bases). CDR3 size: 15 residues. Germline V gene data show CDR1 as SGHTA and CDR2 as FQGNSA. Trimming pared 1 base from V and 5 bases from J, leaving 15 bases between. The CDR3: CASSLVWGRENEQYF. DNA of the CDR3: TGTGCCAGCAGCTTAGTGTGGGGGCGCGAAAACGAGCAGTACTTC.

This clonotype has ten or more counts. V and J are TRBV24-1 and TRBJ1-1; TRBD1 is a possible D gene (5 bases). Trimming cost V 7 bases and J 7 bases, with 15 bases left between them. The CDR3 totals 13 residues. Looked up from germline, CDR1 is KGHDR and CDR2 is SFDVKD. The CDR3 nucleotides are TGTGCCACCAGGGATGGGGCTCGCGATGAAGCTTTCTTT. It is translated as CATRDGARDEAFF.

At least ten counts were recorded for this clonotype. The V gene is TRBV29-1, the J gene TRBJ2-3; tentatively, D is TRBD1 (6 bases). V gave up 1 base and J gave up 7 bases, with 9 bases separating them. The CDR3 has 12 residues. Germline V CDR1 and CDR2: SQVTM, ANQGSEA. CDR3 sequence reads: CSVEVDRHTQYF. CDR3 in DNA: TGCAGCGTTGAAGTGGACAGACATACGCAGTATTTT.

As concerns this clonotype: Its ends do not fully match the called genes, so a read error is possible. V gene TRBV20-1 combines with J gene TRBJ1-6, with 8 bases fitting TRBD1. Germline CDR1 and CDR2: DFQATT and SNEGSKA (reference sequence). There are 15 residues in the CDR3. The CDR3: CSAIPGQGYNAPLHF. CDR3 bases: TGCAGTGCAATTCCTGGACAGGGATATAATGCACCCCTCCACTTT.

This clonotype was counted many times. V is TRBV6-6 and J is TRBJ1-2, with TRBD1 matching over 7 bases. J lost 5 bases, V lost 2 bases, and 8 bases had no gene match. CDR1 MNHNY and CDR2 SVGAGI come from the germline V gene (reference sequence). This CDR3 is built from 15 residues. CDR3 DNA: TGTGCCAGCAGTTACAGGGGGCGCGGGGAATATGGCTACACCTTC. Residues: CASSYRGRGEYGYTF.

This clonotype was picked up many times. V and J are TRBV6-2 or TRBV6-3 and TRBJ2-3; 7 positions match TRBD1. Per germline, CDR1 MNHEY and CDR2 SVGEGT. The CDR3 is made up of 16 amino acids. V shed 7 bases, J shed 2 bases, and the junction held 12 bases outside the gene matches. The CDR3 region is CASTDPRGQHTDTQYF. The CDR3 coding sequence is TGTGCCAGCACCGACCCTAGGGGACAGCACACAGATACGCAGTATTTT.

This clonotype was counted ten times or more. This chain connects TRBV9 to TRBJ2-5, with 9 bases that match TRBD1. This CDR3 contains 14 residues. V shed 4 bases, J shed 7 bases, and the junction held 8 bases outside the gene matches. The germline V gene encodes CDR1 SGDLS and CDR2 YYNGEE. CDR3 region: CASSPWTGDVTQYF. The CDR3 DNA is TGTGCCAGCAGCCCTTGGACAGGGGATGTGACCCAGTACTTC.

At least ten counts were recorded for this clonotype. The chain is built from TRBV7-2 and TRBJ2-3, with TRBD1 matching 11 bases. The CDR3 sequence is 15 residues long. The V segment lost 5 bases and the J segment 5 bases; nucleotides outside the gene matches: 6. Germline V lookup: CDR1 SGHTA, CDR2 FQGNSA. CDR3 coding DNA: TGTGCCAGCAGCCGGACAGGGGGCGCGGTAGATACGCAGTATTTT. Protein product: CASSRTGGAVDTQYF. Filled out from reference TRBV7-2 and TRBJ2-3, the complete variable domain reads GAGVSQSPSNKVTEKGKDVELRCDPISGHTALYWYRQSLGQGLEFLIYFQGNSAPDKSGLPSDRFSAERTGGSVSTLTIQRTQQEDSAVYLCASSRTGGAVDTQYFGPGTRLTVL.

At least ten counts were recorded for this clonotype. The rearrangement uses TRBV2 and TRBJ2-1, with 15 bases aligning to TRBD2. Unmatched junction bases numbered 10, after V lost 7 bases and J lost 15 bases. Germline values: CDR1 SNHLY, CDR2 FYNNEI. The CDR3 runs to 14 residues. CDR3 DNA: TGTGCCAGCATTCCGGGACTAGCGGGAGGCCGTTCGTTCTTC. Translation: CASIPGLAGGRSFF.

Only a few counts were recorded for this clonotype. The J gene is TRBJ2-3, the V gene TRBV6-2 or TRBV6-3, with D perhaps matching TRBD1 or TRBD2 (6 bases each). Trimming left V 7 bases short and J 5 bases short, with 16 bases between. CDR1 is MNHEY and CDR2 is SVGEGT in the germline V gene. CDR3 length: 14 residues. The CDR3 DNA is TGTGCCAGCACCACTCGGGGGCGACGAGATACGCAGTATTTT. This gives the protein CASTTRGRRDTQYF.

The chain employs TRBV7-9 and TRBJ2-7; D may correspond to TRBD1 or TRBD2 (5 bases each). Germline CDR1 reads SEHNR; CDR2 reads FQNEAQ (reference sequence). The CDR3 runs to 12 residues. V lost 8 bases, J lost 7 bases, and 15 bases lay in between. The CDR3 protein is CASRYGALEQYF. CDR3 nucleotide sequence: TGTGCCAGCCGATACGGGGCTCTTGAGCAGTACTTC.

J is TRBJ2-7 and V is TRBV4-3; D is perhaps TRBD2 (7 bases). Trimming removed 4 bases at V and 6 bases at J, with 13 bases between. From germline, CDR1 is LGHNA and CDR2 YSLEER. There are 13 residues in the CDR3. DNA of the CDR3: TGCGCCAGCAGCCGAATGGGGGGGCGCGAGCAGTACTTC. The encoded protein is CASSRMGGREQYF.

This chain links TRBV7-2 with TRBJ2-3, with D uncertain. The germline V gene encodes CDR1 SGHTA and CDR2 FQGNSA. The CDR3 runs 14 residues. The V and J ends lost 2 bases and 2 bases respectively, with 8 bases between them. As DNA, the CDR3 is TGTGCCAGCAGCTTAATCTCCACCACAGATACGCAGTATTTT. It encodes CASSLISTTDTQYF.

This clonotype has at least ten counts. This rearrangement joins TRBV7-2 to TRBJ2-1; tentative D call: TRBD2 (6 bases). V was trimmed by 4 bases and J by 5 bases, leaving 21 bases between them. CDR1 is SGHTA and CDR2 is FQGNSA in the germline V gene. The CDR3 totals 17 residues. In DNA, the CDR3 is TGTGCCAGCAGCTCTGAATCACTAGCTTTGTTTAACAATGAGCAGTTCTTC. This sequence encodes CASSSESLALFNNEQFF. Full variable domain (outside the CDR3, taken from reference TRBV7-2 and TRBJ2-1): GAGVSQSPSNKVTEKGKDVELRCDPISGHTALYWYRQSLGQGLEFLIYFQGNSAPDKSGLPSDRFSAERTGGSVSTLTIQRTQQEDSAVYLCASSSESLALFNNEQFFGPGTRLTVL.

This clonotype has a count of ten or more. The chain combines TRBV5-4 with TRBJ2-3; possible D gene TRBD2, 5 bases. In germline, CDR1 is SGHNT, CDR2 YYREEE (reference sequence). V lost 4 bases, J lost 4 bases, and 22 bases lay in between. The CDR3 is 17 amino acids. The DNA for the CDR3 is TGTGCCAGCAGCGTGGAACCTAGCTTTCTAACCGCAGATACGCAGTATTTT. It translates to CASSVEPSFLTADTQYF.

This clonotype showed up many times. The chain has TRBV25-1 and TRBJ2-6; tentative D call: TRBD1 (6 bases). The CDR3 has 18 amino acids. V lost 3 bases to trimming and J lost 0 bases, with 15 bases between them. CDR1 and CDR2 (germline): MGHDK, SYGVNS. The CDR3 is CASSDLSDRPSGANVLTF. DNA for the CDR3: TGTGCCAGCAGTGATCTCTCAGACAGGCCCTCTGGGGCCAACGTCCTGACTTTC.

This clonotype was seen many times. The chain employs TRBV7-2 and TRBJ2-2, with D possibly matching TRBD2 (5 bases). The CDR3 consists of 13 residues. Per the germline V gene, CDR1 is SGHTA and CDR2 is FQGNSA. V lost 8 bases and J lost 0, with 7 bases in between. The CDR3 coding sequence is TGTGCCAGCGCGGGTGCGAACACCGGGGAGCTGTTTTTT. Its translation: CASAGANTGELFF. The full variable domain, in which reference TRBV7-2 and TRBJ2-2 provide the parts outside the CDR3, is GAGVSQSPSNKVTEKGKDVELRCDPISGHTALYWYRQSLGQGLEFLIYFQGNSAPDKSGLPSDRFSAERTGGSVSTLTIQRTQQEDSAVYLCASAGANTGELFFGEGSRLTVL.

This sequence joins TRBV29-1 and TRBJ1-1; D is possibly TRBD1 (6 bases). This CDR3 contains 12 residues. Germline V CDR1 and CDR2: SQVTM, ANQGSEA. Trimming left V 7 bases short and J 3 bases short, with 12 bases between. The CDR3 loop is CSEGGSYTEAFF. The CDR3 DNA sequence: TGCAGCGAAGGGGGGAGTTACACTGAAGCTTTCTTT.

This clonotype has just a few counts. The chain uses TRBV9 and TRBJ1-1; D is ambiguous. V gave up 0 bases and J gave up 6 bases, with 12 bases separating them. The CDR3 loop spans 14 amino acids. CDR1 SGDLS and CDR2 YYNGEE come from the germline V gene. The CDR3 spells CASSVDGEVAEAFF. CDR3 DNA sequence: TGTGCCAGCAGCGTAGATGGGGAGGTGGCTGAAGCTTTCTTT.

The chain has TRBV14 and TRBJ2-5; 8 nucleotides agree with TRBD1. The CDR3 spans 18 residues. Trimming at V came to 0 bases and at J to 2 bases, leaving 11 bases not matched to a gene. Germline CDR1 is SGHDN and CDR2 is FVKESK. The CDR3 DNA sequence: TGTGCCAGCAGCCAAGATTGGGCAGGGGGCGCGGGGCAAGAGACCCAGTACTTC. It encodes CASSQDWAGGAGQETQYF.